Below, 2 T cell receptor beta chains from the same sample are listed, as sequenced in a study of shared clonotypes between healthy human individuals. It was CD45RO-negative cells, positively selected for CCR7, that made up naive CD8 cells, with terminally differentiated effector memory CD45RA+ cells excluded. Clones were sequenced by immunoSEQ multiplex PCR, and TCRdb holds only the in-frame ones, with some missing. The sample yields about 680,000 clones, approximately 90% seen once. Sequencing was carried out using naive CD8+ T cells sorted from blood. All receptors come from a man aged 30 to 45 in good health.

The V call is TRBV7-6, the J call TRBJ2-7, with TRBD1 matching 7 bases. Germline V CDR1 and CDR2: SGHVS, FNYEAQ. The CDR3 loop spans 17 amino acids. The junction had 14 bases not matched to a gene; V was cut back by 1 base and J by 5 bases. The DNA for the CDR3 is TGTGCCAGCAGCTTAGTATTACCACGACAGGGCCTCGACGAGCAGTACTTC. This sequence encodes CASSLVLPRQGLDEQYF. The full variable domain, in which reference TRBV7-6 and TRBJ2-7 provide the parts outside the CDR3, is GAGVSQSPRYKVTKRGQDVALRCDPISGHVSLYWYRQALGQGPEFLTYFNYEAQQDKSGLPNDRFSAERPEGSISTLTIQRTEQRDSAMYRCASSLVLPRQGLDEQYFGPGTRLTVT.

The chain links TRBV9 to TRBJ1-1, with 9 bases that match TRBD1. V shed 3 bases and J 3 bases; nucleotides not matched to a gene: 3. This CDR3 spans 14 amino acids. CDR1 SGDLS and CDR2 YYNGEE come from the germline V gene. In DNA, the CDR3 is TGTGCCAGCAGCGCTTGGACAGGGGACACTGAAGCTTTCTTT. Protein: CASSAWTGDTEAFF.